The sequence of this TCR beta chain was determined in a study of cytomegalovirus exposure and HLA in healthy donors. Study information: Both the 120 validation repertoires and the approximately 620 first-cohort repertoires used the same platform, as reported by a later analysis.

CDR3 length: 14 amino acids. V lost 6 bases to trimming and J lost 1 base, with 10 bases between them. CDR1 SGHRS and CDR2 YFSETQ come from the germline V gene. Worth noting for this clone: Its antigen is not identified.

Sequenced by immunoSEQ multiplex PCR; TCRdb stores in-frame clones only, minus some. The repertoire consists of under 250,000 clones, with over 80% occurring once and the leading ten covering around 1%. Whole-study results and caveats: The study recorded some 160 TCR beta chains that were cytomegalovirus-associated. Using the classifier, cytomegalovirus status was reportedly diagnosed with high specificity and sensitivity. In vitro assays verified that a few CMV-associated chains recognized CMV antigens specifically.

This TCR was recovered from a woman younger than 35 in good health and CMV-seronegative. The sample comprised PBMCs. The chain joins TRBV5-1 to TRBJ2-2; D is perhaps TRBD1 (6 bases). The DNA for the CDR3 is TGCGCCAGCAACGCAGGGGAGAACACCGGGGAGCTGTTTTTT. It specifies CASNAGENTGELFF.